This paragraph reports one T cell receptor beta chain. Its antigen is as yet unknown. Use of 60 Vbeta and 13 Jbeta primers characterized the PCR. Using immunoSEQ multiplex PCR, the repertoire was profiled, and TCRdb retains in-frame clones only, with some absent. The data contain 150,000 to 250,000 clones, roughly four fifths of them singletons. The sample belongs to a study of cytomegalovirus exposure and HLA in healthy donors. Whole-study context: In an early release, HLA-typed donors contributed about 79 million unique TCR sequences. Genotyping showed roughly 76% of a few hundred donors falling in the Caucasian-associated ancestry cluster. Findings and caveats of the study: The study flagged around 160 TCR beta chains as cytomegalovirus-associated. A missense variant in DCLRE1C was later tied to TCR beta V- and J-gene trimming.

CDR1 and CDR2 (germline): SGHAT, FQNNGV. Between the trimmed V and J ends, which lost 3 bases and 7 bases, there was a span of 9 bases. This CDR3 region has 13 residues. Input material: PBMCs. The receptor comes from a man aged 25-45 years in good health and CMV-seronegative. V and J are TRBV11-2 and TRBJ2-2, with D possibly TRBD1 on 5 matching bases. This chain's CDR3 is CASSFRRDGELFF. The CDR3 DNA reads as TGTGCCAGCAGCTTCCGCAGGGACGGGGAGCTGTTTTTT.